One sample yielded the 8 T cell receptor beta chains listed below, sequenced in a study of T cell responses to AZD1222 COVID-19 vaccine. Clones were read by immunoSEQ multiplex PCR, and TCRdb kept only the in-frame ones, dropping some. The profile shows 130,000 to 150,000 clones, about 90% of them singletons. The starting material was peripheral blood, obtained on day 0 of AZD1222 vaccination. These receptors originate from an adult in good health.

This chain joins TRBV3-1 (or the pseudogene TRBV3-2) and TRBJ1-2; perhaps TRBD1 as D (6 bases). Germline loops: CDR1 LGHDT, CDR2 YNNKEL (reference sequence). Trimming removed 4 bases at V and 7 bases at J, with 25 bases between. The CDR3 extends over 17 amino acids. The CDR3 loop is CASSLWGQDPKYSGYTF. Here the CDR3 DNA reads TGTGCCAGCAGCCTCTGGGGACAAGACCCCAAATATAGTGGCTACACCTTC.

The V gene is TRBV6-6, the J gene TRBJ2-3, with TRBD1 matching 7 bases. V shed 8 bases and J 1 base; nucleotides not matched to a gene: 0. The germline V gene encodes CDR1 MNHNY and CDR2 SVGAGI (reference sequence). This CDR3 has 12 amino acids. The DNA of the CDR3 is TGTGCCAGCGGACAGGGCACAGATACGCAGTATTTT. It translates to CASGQGTDTQYF.

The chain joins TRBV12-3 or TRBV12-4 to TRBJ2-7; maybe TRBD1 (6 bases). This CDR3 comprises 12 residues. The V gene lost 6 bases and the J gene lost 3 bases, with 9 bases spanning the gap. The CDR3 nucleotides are TGTGCCAGCAGCAGGGACATCTACGAGCAGTACTTC. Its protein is CASSRDIYEQYF.

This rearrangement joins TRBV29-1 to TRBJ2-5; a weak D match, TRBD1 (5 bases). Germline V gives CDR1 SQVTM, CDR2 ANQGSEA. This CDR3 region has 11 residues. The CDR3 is CTGQAQETQYF. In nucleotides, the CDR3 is TGCACAGGGCAGGCCCAAGAGACCCAGTACTTC.

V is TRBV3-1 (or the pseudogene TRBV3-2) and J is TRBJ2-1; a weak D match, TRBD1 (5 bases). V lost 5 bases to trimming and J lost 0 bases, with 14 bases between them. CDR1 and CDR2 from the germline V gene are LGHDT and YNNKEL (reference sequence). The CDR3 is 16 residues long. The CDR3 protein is CASSAQGTSSYNEQFF. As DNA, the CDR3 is TGTGCCAGCAGCGCTCAGGGAACGAGCTCCTACAATGAGCAGTTCTTC.

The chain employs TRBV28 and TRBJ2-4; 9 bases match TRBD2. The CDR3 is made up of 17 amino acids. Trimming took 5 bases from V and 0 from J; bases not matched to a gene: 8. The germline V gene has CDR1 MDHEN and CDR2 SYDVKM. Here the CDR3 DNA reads TGTGCCAGCAGTCTCGCAAGCGGGGGGCTAGCCAAAAACATTCAGTACTTC. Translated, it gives CASSLASGGLAKNIQYF.

The CDR3 region has the DNA TGTGCCAGCTCACCATGGGGGGGTAGGAGCACTGAAGCTTTCTTT. Translating it yields CASSPWGGRSTEAFF. The chain combines TRBV18 with TRBJ1-1, with D perhaps TRBD1 (5 bases). Germline V gene lookup returns CDR1 KGHSH and CDR2 LQKENI. Trimming left V 2 bases short and J 4 bases short, with 14 bases between. This CDR3 region has 15 residues.

CDR3 protein: CASSSRRGQGYNTIYF. The DNA of the CDR3 is TGCGCCAGCAGCTCCCGCCGAGGGCAGGGCTACAACACCATATATTTT. The gene calls are TRBV5-1 and TRBJ1-3, with D possibly matching TRBD1 (5 bases). CDR1 is SGHRS and CDR2 is YFSETQ in the germline V gene. Trimming pared 3 bases from V and 7 bases from J, leaving 20 bases between. CDR3 length: 16 residues.